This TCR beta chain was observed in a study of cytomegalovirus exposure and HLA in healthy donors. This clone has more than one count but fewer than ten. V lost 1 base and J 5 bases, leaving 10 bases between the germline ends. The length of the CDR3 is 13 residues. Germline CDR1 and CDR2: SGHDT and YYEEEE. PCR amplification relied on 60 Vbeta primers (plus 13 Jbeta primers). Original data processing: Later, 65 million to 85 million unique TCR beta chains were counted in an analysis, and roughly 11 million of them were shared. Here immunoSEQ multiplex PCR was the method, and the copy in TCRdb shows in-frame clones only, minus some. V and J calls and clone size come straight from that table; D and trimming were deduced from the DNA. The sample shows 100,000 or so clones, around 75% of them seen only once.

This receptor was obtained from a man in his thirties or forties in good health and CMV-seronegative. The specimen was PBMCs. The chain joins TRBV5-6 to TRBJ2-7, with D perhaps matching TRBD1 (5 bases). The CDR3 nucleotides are TGTGCCAGCAGCTTGCAGGGTCTCGACGAGCAGTACTTC. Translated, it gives CASSLQGLDEQYF.